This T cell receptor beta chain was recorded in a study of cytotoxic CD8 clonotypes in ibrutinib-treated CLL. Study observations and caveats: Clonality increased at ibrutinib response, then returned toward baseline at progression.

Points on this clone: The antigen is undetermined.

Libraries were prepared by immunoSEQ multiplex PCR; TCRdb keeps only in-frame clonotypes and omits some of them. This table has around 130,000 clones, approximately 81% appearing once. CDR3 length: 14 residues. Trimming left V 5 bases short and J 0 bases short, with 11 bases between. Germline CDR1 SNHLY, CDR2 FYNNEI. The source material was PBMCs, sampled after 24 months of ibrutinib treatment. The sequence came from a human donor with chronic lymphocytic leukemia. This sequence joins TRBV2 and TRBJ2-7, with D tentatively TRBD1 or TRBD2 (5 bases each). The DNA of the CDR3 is TGTGCCAGCAGTCGGCAGGGAGACTCCTACGAGCAGTACTTC. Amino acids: CASSRQGDSYEQYF. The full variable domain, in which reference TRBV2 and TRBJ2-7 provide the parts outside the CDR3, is EPEVTQTPSHQVTQMGQEVILRCVPISNHLYFYWYRQILGQKVEFLVSFYNNEISEKSEIFDDQFSVERPDGSNFTLKIRSTKLEDSAMYFCASSRQGDSYEQYFGPGTRLTVT.